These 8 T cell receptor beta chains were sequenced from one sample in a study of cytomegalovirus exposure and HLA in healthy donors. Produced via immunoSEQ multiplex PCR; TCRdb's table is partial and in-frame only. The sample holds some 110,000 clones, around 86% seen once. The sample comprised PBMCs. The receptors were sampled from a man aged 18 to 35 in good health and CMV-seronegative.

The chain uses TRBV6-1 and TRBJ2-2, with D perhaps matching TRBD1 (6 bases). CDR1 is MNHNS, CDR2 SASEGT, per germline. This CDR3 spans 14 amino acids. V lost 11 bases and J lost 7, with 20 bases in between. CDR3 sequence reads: CAGAVTGFRGELFF. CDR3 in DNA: TGTGCCGGTGCCGTCACAGGGTTTCGCGGGGAGCTGTTTTTT.

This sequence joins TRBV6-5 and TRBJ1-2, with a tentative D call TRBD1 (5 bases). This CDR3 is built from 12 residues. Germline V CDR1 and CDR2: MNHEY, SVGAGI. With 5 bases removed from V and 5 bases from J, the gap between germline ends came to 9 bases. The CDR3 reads CASSNDRYGYTF. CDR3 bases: TGTGCCAGCAGTAACGACAGATATGGCTACACCTTC.

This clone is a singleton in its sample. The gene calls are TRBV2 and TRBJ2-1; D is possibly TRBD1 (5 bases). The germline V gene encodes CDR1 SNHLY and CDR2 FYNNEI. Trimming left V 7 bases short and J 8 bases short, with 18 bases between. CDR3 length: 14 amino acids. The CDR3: CASISGRVSYEQFF. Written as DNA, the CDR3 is TGTGCCAGCATTTCGGGCAGGGTGAGTTATGAGCAGTTCTTC.

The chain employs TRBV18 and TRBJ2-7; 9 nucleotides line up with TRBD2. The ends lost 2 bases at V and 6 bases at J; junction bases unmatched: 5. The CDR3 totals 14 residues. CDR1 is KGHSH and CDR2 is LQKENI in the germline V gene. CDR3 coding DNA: TGTGCCAGCTCACCAGGGCTAGCGGGACCCGAGCAGTACTTC. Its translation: CASSPGLAGPEQYF. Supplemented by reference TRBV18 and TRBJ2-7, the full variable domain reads NAGVMQNPRHLVRRRGQEARLRCSPMKGHSHVYWYRQLPEEGLKFMVYLQKENIIDESGMPKERFSAEFPKEGPSILRIQQVVRGDSAAYFCASSPGLAGPEQYFGPGTRLTVT.

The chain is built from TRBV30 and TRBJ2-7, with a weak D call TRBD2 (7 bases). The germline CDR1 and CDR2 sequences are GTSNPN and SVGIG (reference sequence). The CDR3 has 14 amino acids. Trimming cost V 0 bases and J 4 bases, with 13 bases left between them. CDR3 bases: TGTGCCTGGAGTGTACGAGGGGGGGCATACGAGCAGTACTTC. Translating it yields CAWSVRGGAYEQYF.

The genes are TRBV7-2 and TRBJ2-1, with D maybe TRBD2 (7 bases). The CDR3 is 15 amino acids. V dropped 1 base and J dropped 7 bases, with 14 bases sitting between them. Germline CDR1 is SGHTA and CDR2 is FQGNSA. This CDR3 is CASSLEAGRGNEQFF. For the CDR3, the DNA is TGTGCCAGCAGCTTAGAAGCGGGGAGGGGGAATGAGCAGTTCTTC.

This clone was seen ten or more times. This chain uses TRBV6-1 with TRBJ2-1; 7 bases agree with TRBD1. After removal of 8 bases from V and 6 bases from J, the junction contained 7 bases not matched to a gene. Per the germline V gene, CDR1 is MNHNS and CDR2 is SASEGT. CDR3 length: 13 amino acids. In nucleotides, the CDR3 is TGTGCCAGCGCTAGGGGGCCCGGCAATGAGCAGTTCTTC. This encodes CASARGPGNEQFF.

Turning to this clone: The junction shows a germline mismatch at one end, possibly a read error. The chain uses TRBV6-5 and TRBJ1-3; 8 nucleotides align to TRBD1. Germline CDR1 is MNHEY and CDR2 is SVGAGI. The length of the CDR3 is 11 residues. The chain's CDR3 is CASSEVGTGDF. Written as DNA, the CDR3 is TGTGCCAGCAGTGAGGTCGGGACAGGTGATTTT.